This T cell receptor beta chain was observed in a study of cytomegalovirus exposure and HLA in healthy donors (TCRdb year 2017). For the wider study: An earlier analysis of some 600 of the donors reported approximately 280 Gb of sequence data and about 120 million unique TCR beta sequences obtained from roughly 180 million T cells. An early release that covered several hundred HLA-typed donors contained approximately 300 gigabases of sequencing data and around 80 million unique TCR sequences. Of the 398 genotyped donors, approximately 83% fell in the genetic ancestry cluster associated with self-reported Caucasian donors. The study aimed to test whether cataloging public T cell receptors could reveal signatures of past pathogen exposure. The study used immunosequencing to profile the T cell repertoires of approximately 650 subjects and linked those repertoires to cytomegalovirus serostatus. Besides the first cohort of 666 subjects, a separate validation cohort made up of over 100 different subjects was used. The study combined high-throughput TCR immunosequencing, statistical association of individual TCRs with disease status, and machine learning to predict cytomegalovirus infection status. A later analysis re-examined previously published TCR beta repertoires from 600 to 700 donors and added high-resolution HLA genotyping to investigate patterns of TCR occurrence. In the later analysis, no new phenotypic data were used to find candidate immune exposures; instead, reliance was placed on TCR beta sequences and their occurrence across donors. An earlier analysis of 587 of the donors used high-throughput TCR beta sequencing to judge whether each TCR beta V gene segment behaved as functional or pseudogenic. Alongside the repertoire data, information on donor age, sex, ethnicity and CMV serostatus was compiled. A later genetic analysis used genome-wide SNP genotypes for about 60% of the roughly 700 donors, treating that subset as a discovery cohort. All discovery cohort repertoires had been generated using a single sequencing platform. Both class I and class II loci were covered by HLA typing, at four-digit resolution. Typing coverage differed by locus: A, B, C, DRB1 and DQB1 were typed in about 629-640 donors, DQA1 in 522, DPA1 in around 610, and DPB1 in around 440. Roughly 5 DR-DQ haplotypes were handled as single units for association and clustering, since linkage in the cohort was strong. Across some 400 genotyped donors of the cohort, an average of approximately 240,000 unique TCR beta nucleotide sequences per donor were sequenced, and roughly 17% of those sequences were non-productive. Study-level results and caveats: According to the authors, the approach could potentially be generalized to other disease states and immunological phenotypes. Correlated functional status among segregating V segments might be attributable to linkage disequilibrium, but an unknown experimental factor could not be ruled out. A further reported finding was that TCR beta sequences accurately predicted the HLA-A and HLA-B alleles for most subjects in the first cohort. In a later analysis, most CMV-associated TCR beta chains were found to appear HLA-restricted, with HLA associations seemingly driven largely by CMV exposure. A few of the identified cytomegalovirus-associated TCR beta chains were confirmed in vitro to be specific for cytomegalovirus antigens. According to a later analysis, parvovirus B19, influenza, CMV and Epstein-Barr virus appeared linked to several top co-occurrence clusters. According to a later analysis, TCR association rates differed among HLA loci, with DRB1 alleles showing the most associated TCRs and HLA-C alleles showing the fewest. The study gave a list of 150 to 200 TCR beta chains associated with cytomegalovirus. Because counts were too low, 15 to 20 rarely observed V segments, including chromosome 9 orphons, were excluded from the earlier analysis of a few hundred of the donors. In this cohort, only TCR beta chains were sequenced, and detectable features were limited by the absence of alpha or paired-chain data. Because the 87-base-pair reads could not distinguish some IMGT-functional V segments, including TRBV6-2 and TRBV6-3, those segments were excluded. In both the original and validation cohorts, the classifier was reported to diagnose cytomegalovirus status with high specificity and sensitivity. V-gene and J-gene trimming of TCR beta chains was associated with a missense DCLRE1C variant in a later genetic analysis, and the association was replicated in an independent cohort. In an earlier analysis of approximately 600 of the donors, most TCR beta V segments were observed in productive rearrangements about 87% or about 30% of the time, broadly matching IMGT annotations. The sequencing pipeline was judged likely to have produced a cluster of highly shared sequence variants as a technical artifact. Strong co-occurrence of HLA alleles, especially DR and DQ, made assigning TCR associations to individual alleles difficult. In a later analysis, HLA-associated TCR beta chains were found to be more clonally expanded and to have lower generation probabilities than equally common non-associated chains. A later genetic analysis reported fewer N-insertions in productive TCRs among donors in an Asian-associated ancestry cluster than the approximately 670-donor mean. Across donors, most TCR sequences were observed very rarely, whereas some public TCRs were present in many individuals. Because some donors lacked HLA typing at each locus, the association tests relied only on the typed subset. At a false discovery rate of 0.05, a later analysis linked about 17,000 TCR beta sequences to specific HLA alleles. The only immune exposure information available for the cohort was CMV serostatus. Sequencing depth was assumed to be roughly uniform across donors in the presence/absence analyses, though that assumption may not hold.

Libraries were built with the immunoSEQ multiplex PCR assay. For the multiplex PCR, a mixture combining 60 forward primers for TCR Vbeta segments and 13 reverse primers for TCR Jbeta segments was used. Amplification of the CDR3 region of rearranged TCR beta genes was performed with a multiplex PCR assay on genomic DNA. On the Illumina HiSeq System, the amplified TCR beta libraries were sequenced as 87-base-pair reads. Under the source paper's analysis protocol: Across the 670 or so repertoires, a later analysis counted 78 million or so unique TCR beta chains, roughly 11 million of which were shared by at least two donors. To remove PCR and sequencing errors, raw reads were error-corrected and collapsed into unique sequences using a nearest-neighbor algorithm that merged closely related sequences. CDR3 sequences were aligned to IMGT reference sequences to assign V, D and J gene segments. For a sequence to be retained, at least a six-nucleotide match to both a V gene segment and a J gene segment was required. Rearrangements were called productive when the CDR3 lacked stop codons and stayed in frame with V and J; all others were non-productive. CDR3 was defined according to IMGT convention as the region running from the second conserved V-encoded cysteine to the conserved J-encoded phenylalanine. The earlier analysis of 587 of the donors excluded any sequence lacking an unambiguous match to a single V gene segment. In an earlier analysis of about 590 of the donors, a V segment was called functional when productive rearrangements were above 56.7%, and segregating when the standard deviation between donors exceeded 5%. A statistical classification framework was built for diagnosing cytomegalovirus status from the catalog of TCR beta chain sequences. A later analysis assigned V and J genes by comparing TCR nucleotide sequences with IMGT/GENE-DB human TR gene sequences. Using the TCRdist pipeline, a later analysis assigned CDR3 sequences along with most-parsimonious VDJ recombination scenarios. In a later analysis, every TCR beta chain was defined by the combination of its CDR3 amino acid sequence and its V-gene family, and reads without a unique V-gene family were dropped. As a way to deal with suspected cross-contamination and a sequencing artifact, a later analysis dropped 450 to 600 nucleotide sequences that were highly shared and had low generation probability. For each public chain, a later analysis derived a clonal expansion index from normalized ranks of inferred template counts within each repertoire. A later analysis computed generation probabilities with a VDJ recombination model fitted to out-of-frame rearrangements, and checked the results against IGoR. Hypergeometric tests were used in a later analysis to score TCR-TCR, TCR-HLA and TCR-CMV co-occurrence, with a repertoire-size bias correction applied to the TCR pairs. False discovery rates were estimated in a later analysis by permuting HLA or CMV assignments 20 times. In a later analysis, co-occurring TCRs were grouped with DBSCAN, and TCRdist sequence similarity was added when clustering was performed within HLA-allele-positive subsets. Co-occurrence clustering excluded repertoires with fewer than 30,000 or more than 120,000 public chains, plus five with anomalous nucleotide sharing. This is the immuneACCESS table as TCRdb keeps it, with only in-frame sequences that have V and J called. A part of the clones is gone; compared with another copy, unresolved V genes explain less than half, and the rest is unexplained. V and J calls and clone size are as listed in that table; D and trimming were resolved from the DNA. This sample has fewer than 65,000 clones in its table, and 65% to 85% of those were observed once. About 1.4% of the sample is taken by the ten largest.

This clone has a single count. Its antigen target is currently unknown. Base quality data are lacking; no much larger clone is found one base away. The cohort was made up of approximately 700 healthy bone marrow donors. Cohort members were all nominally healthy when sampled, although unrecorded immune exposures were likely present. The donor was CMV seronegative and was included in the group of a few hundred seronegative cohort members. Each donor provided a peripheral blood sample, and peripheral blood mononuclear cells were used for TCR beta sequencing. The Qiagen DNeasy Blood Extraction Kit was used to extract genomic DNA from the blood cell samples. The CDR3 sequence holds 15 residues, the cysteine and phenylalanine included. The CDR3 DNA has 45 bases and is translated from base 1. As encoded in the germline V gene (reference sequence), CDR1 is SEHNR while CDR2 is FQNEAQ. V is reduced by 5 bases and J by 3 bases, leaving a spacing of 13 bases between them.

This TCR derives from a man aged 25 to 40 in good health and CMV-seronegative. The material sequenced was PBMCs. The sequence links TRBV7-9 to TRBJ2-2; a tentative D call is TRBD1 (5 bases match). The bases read TGTGCCAGCAGCATACAACAGGCGGACACCGGGGAGCTGTTTTTT. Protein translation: CASSIQQADTGELFF.